This T cell receptor beta chain is from a study of T cell responses to AZD1222 COVID-19 vaccine. Study outcomes and limitations: None of the repertoires were sampled until the peak T cell response had passed. Targets within unmutated variant regions were reportedly found for nearly half of spike-specific TCRs.

Remarks on this clone: What it binds is not known.

Profiling relied on immunoSEQ multiplex PCR, and the TCRdb table lists in-frame clones only, not all of them. The sample carries approximately 140,000 clones, around 89% recorded once. This TCR was recovered from an adult in good health. Sequencing was performed on peripheral blood, taken on day 0 of AZD1222 vaccination.

The CDR3 loop is CATTPTSGQGVEQFF. The CDR3 nucleotides read TGTGCCACTACCCCGACTAGCGGCCAGGGGGTTGAGCAGTTCTTC. This chain uses TRBV6-5 with TRBJ2-1; 9 bases line up with TRBD2. The CDR3 sequence is 15 residues long. Germline V gives CDR1 MNHEY, CDR2 SVGAGI. Trimming removed 10 bases from V and 9 bases from J; junction bases left unmatched: 16.